Listed here are 25 T cell receptor beta chains from one sample, sequenced in a study of T cells in Graves' hyperthyroidism and ophthalmopathy. RNA transcripts were the template for amplifying TCR beta CDR3 regions. RT-PCR in the first round (using the HTBI primer set) targeted the TCR CDR3. TCRdb called the multiplex PCR reads again in MiXCR, with one record for every CDR3 protein. The sample lists around 600,000 distinct CDR3 sequences; around a sixth were seen once. Material: blood. The origin of the receptors is a woman between 25 and 40 years old with Graves' hyperthyroidism.

This clonotype occurred many times. The chain joins TRBV28 to TRBJ1-1, with TRBD1 as a possible D gene (5 bases). This CDR3 spans 13 amino acids. Looked up from germline, CDR1 is MDHEN and CDR2 is SYDVKM. V was pared by 6 bases and J by 0 bases, with 8 bases between. The CDR3 reads CASRQGMNTEAFF. CDR3 coding DNA: TGTGCCAGCAGGCAGGGTATGAACACTGAAGCTTTCTTT.

V is TRBV29-1 and J is TRBJ2-1, with 9 positions matching TRBD2. The J segment lost 3 bases and the V segment lost 4 bases, leaving 10 bases of the junction unmatched. Germline CDR1 reads SQVTM; CDR2 reads ANQGSEA. This CDR3 is 16 amino acids long. The CDR3 loop is CSVGVPAGGVYNEQFF. The CDR3 region has the DNA TGCAGCGTTGGGGTTCCCGCGGGAGGGGTCTACAATGAGCAGTTCTTC.

This clonotype was seen at least ten times. The V and J genes are TRBV12-3 or TRBV12-4 and TRBJ2-2; no firm D call. The CDR3 runs to 14 residues. The V gene lost 5 bases and the J gene lost 6 bases, with 13 bases spanning the gap. The CDR3 region is CASSLTVYPGELFF. As DNA, the CDR3 is TGTGCCAGCAGTCTGACGGTTTATCCCGGGGAGCTGTTTTTT.

The chain uses TRBV20-1 and TRBJ2-4; D remains ambiguous. Germline-derived CDR1 and CDR2 are DFQATT and SNEGSKA (reference sequence). Trimming stripped 6 bases from V and 3 bases from J, with 15 bases between. The CDR3 has 14 residues. The CDR3 protein is CSALPVGIKNIQYF. The CDR3 DNA is TGCAGTGCCCTCCCCGTCGGCATCAAAAACATTCAGTACTTC.

This clonotype was recorded many times. J is TRBJ1-2 and V is TRBV6-6; perhaps TRBD1 as D (5 bases). V lost 0 bases and J 4 bases, leaving 15 bases between the germline ends. Looked up from germline, CDR1 is MNHNY and CDR2 is SVGAGI (reference sequence). This CDR3 region has 16 residues. Here the CDR3 reads CASSYSSGRGAYGYTF. CDR3 sequence (DNA): TGTGCCAGCAGTTACTCGAGCGGGCGGGGCGCCTATGGCTACACCTTC.

This clonotype was picked up many times. The genes are TRBV6-1 and TRBJ1-2; D uncertain. CDR3 length equals 15 residues. Trimming removed 6 bases from V and 2 bases from J, with 16 bases in between. Germline loops: CDR1 MNHNS, CDR2 SASEGT. The CDR3, as DNA: TGTGCCAGCAGAGTTGAGTTTGTCACAAACTATGGCTACACCTTC. This gives the protein CASRVEFVTNYGYTF.

The V call is TRBV5-1, the J call TRBJ2-5; 11 nucleotides align to TRBD2. CDR1 is SGHRS and CDR2 is YFSETQ in the germline V gene. Germline trimming cut 0 bases from V and 4 bases from J; bases unmatched to any gene: 5. This CDR3 is 16 amino acids long. The CDR3 here is CASSLAGSGGGETQYF. CDR3 DNA sequence: TGCGCCAGCAGCTTGGCCGGTAGCGGGGGGGGAGAGACCCAGTACTTC.

This chain joins TRBV20-1 and TRBJ2-7, with 7 positions matching TRBD2. The CDR3 runs to 16 residues. Germline-derived CDR1 and CDR2 are DFQATT and SNEGSKA (reference sequence). V lost 4 bases to trimming and J lost 7 bases; unmatched junction nucleotides: 19. The DNA of the CDR3 is TGCAGTGCTAAGGGACGGGAGGAGGACCAAGCATGGGAGCAGTACTTC. Translated, it gives CSAKGREEDQAWEQYF.

This clonotype has just one count. The genes are TRBV6-2 or TRBV6-3 and TRBJ1-5, with TRBD1 identical over 7 bases. CDR1 and CDR2 from the germline V gene are MNHEY and SVGEGT. The CDR3 runs 14 residues. The ends lost 8 bases at V and 5 bases at J; junction bases unmatched: 9. CDR3 sequence reads: CASLDRVRDQPQHF. For the CDR3, the DNA is TGTGCCAGCTTAGACAGGGTTCGGGATCAGCCCCAGCATTTT.

This chain joins TRBV7-3 and TRBJ1-2; D perhaps matches TRBD1 (6 bases). CDR1 is SGHTA, CDR2 FQGTGA, per germline. The CDR3 extends over 13 amino acids. With 5 bases removed from V and 6 bases from J, the gap between germline ends came to 13 bases. The CDR3 spells CASSGGTLNGYTF. Written as DNA, the CDR3 is TGTGCCAGCAGCGGCGGGACACTGAATGGCTACACCTTC.

To note about this clonotype: This may stem from a read error, because a much larger clone lies one nucleotide away. V and J are TRBV7-2 and TRBJ2-5; 9 bases fit TRBD2. The J call may be faulty, since TRBJ2-1 better matches the DNA end. This CDR3 is 12 amino acids long. Germline loops: CDR1 SGHTA, CDR2 FQGNSA. The CDR3, as DNA: TGTGCCAGCAGCCATAGCGGGAGTCCCCAGTTCTTC. Translated: CASSHSGSPQFF.

The V and J genes are TRBV29-1 and TRBJ2-3, with D possibly matching TRBD2 (6 bases). V was pared by 8 bases and J by 3 bases, with 15 bases between. The germline CDR1 and CDR2 sequences are SQVTM and ANQGSEA. CDR3 length equals 13 residues. CDR3 sequence (DNA): TGCAGCATGATGCGGGACGAAACAGATACGCAGTATTTT. Amino acids: CSMMRDETDTQYF.

This chain joins TRBV7-2 and TRBJ2-7; D remains unclear. The CDR3 length is 14 residues. Germline-derived CDR1 and CDR2 are SGHTA and FQGNSA. V dropped 5 bases and J dropped 7 bases, with 18 bases sitting between them. The CDR3 reads CASSHRAERSEQYF. The CDR3 DNA reads as TGTGCCAGCAGCCACCGAGCCGAACGGAGTGAGCAGTACTTC.

This clonotype appeared many times. J is TRBJ1-4 and V is TRBV28; maybe TRBD1 (5 bases). V was pared by 4 bases and J by 3 bases, with 18 bases between. From germline, CDR1 is MDHEN and CDR2 SYDVKM. The CDR3 sequence is 17 residues long. The CDR3 is CASSSGGIPGPNEKLFF. CDR3 bases: TGTGCCAGCAGTTCGGGGGGAATACCGGGTCCTAATGAAAAACTGTTTTTT. The full variable domain, its missing parts supplied by reference TRBV28 and TRBJ1-4, is DVKVTQSSRYLVKRTGEKVFLECVQDMDHENMFWYRQDPGLGLRLIYFSYDVKMKEKGDIPEGYSVSREKKERFSLILESASTNQTSMYLCASSSGGIPGPNEKLFFGSGTQLSVL.

Ten or more counts support this clonotype. The V and J genes are TRBV5-1 and TRBJ2-3, with D tentatively TRBD1 (5 bases). Germline V gene data show CDR1 as SGHRS and CDR2 as YFSETQ. Deletions cut 1 base from V and 4 bases from J, with 13 bases between. The CDR3 totals 15 residues. The CDR3 region has the DNA TGCGCCAGCAGCTTGATGACCACAGGCCCAGATACGCAGTATTTT. This sequence encodes CASSLMTTGPDTQYF. Complete variable domain (other parts from reference TRBV5-1 and TRBJ2-3): KAGVTQTPRYLIKTRGQQVTLSCSPISGHRSVSWYQQTPGQGLQFLFEYFSETQRNKGNFPGRFSGRQFSNSRSEMNVSTLELGDSALYLCASSLMTTGPDTQYFGPGTRLTVL.

CDR3 coding DNA: TGTGCCAGCAGATCCGGGGGACTAGCGGGATACAATGAGCAGTTCTTC. Protein product: CASRSGGLAGYNEQFF. V usage is TRBV28 and J usage is TRBJ2-1; TRBD2 aligns across 13 bases. The CDR3 sequence is 16 residues long. In germline, CDR1 is MDHEN, CDR2 SYDVKM. Losses at the gene ends were 6 bases for V and 4 bases for J; bases not matched to a gene: 6.

The CDR3 DNA follows: TGTGCCAGCAGTGTACCCCGGGACGGGGAGACCCAGTACTTC. Residues: CASSVPRDGETQYF. The chain recombines TRBV25-1 with TRBJ2-5; perhaps D is TRBD1 or TRBD2 (5 bases each). The germline CDR1 and CDR2 sequences are MGHDK and SYGVNS. The V end was cut by 4 bases, the J end by 5 bases, with 14 bases between. This CDR3 contains 14 residues.

This chain links TRBV6-4 with TRBJ2-1; TRBD2 agrees at 12 bases. Germline CDR1 reads MRHNA; CDR2 reads SNTAGT. The CDR3 contains 17 residues. Trimming took 4 bases from V and 3 from J; bases not matched to a gene: 7. The CDR3 DNA sequence: TGTGCCAGCAGTGCCCGAACGGGACTAGCGGGCTACAATGAGCAGTTCTTC. It codes for CASSARTGLAGYNEQFF.

This clonotype has at least ten counts. The chain uses TRBV5-1 and TRBJ2-5; no clear D gene. Looked up from germline, CDR1 is SGHRS and CDR2 is YFSETQ. Trimming removed 2 bases from V and 3 bases from J, with 5 bases in between. CDR3 size: 12 residues. The CDR3 nucleotides read TGCGCCAGCAGCTTTGTAGAAGAGACCCAGTACTTC. Amino acids: CASSFVEETQYF.

The chain carries TRBV27 and TRBJ2-1, with D possibly TRBD1 on 5 matching bases. The germline V gene encodes CDR1 MNHEY and CDR2 SMNVEV (reference sequence). This CDR3 spans 13 amino acids. V was trimmed by 5 bases and J by 4 bases, leaving 9 bases between them. CDR3 nucleotide sequence: TGTGCCAGCAGTAAAAACAGGTACAATGAGCAGTTCTTC. This gives the protein CASSKNRYNEQFF.

This clonotype was seen at least ten times. The rearrangement links TRBV7-2 to TRBJ2-3; the D gene is possibly TRBD2 (6 bases). The CDR3 extends over 12 amino acids. Germline values: CDR1 SGHTA, CDR2 FQGNSA. V lost 5 bases to trimming and J lost 7 bases, with 10 bases between them. CDR3 region: CASSGDLYTQYF. The CDR3 DNA reads TGTGCCAGCAGCGGGGACTTATATACGCAGTATTTT.

V and J are TRBV24-1 and TRBJ2-2; tentatively, D is TRBD2 (6 bases). CDR3 length equals 18 residues. V dropped 5 bases and J dropped 2 bases, with 20 bases sitting between them. CDR1 is KGHDR, CDR2 SFDVKD, per germline. The DNA for the CDR3 is TGTGCCACCAGTGGCCTAAATAAACCGGGACTCAACACCGGGGAGCTGTTTTTT. It encodes CATSGLNKPGLNTGELFF.

This clonotype was seen at least ten times. The chain has TRBV24-1 and TRBJ2-2, with D unclear. Germline V gene data show CDR1 as KGHDR and CDR2 as SFDVKD. The V end lost 2 bases, the J end lost 1 base, and 7 bases lay between the germline ends. The CDR3 runs to 15 residues. CDR3 region: CATSDWRRNTGELFF. CDR3 in DNA: TGTGCCACCAGTGATTGGCGGCGGAACACCGGGGAGCTGTTTTTT.

This clonotype was seen many times. This chain's CDR3 is CASSPTGTGGWNEQFF. CDR3 nucleotides: TGTGCCAGCAGCCCCACCGGGACAGGGGGGTGGAATGAGCAGTTCTTC. The chain employs TRBV7-8 and TRBJ2-1; TRBD1 matches at 11 bases. After removal of 5 bases from V and 7 bases from J, the junction contained 10 bases not matched to a gene. CDR3 length: 16 amino acids. From germline, CDR1 is SGHVS and CDR2 FQNEAQ.

This clonotype was detected many times. The chain combines TRBV20-1 with TRBJ2-1; D remains ambiguous. CDR1 is DFQATT and CDR2 is SNEGSKA in the germline V gene (reference sequence). Trimming shortened V by 7 bases and J by 3 bases, and 7 bases separated the two germline ends. This CDR3 contains 11 residues. CDR3 residues: CSVSFYNEQFF. The CDR3 bases are TGCAGTGTAAGTTTCTACAATGAGCAGTTCTTC.